Below, 16 T cell receptor beta chains from the same sample are listed, as sequenced in a study of identifying expanded T cells in peripheral blood. TCRdb's copy holds only in-frame clones and misses some; the assay was immunoSEQ multiplex PCR. The sample holds around 120,000 clones; 75% to 90% are singletons and the top ten take roughly 8%. The sequenced sample consisted of blood. The source is a person between 18 and 75 years old in good health.

The CDR3 coding sequence is TGTGCCAGCTCACCAATCAAGAACACTGAAGCTTTCTTT. It translates to CASSPIKNTEAFF. V gene TRBV18 combines with J gene TRBJ1-1; D not resolved. In germline, CDR1 is KGHSH, CDR2 LQKENI. The CDR3 sequence is 13 residues long. Trimming took 2 bases from V and 1 from J, leaving 5 bases between them. Full variable domain (remainder filled in from reference TRBV18 and TRBJ1-1): NAGVMQNPRHLVRRRGQEARLRCSPMKGHSHVYWYRQLPEEGLKFMVYLQKENIIDESGMPKERFSAEFPKEGPSILRIQQVVRGDSAAYFCASSPIKNTEAFFGQGTRLTVV.

The chain has TRBV25-1 and TRBJ2-7, with D perhaps TRBD1 or TRBD2 (5 bases each). The V gene's germline CDR1 is MGHDK and CDR2 SYGVNS. The CDR3 is made up of 14 amino acids. The germline V and J ends were trimmed by 4 bases and 1 base, with 11 bases remaining between them. CDR3 DNA sequence: TGTGCCAGCAGTGCCTCCTGGGGGTCCTACGAGCAGTACTTC. Protein: CASSASWGSYEQYF.

The V gene is TRBV19, the J gene TRBJ2-7; TRBD1 is a possible D gene (5 bases). CDR3 length: 17 amino acids. V lost 5 bases and J 0 bases, leaving 20 bases between the germline ends. Germline-derived CDR1 and CDR2 are LNHDA and SQIVND (reference sequence). The CDR3 sequence is CASSRTSTGPSSYEQYF. CDR3 nucleotide sequence: TGTGCCAGTAGTCGAACGTCAACAGGCCCGAGCTCCTACGAGCAGTACTTC.

V and J are TRBV6-5 and TRBJ2-5, with D uncertain. The V gene's germline CDR1 is MNHEY and CDR2 SVGAGI. The CDR3 extends over 12 amino acids. V lost 10 bases and J lost 4, with 13 bases in between. This CDR3 reads CAILPWGETQYF. CDR3 nucleotides: TGTGCCATCCTGCCGTGGGGAGAGACCCAGTACTTC.

The CDR3 spells CASSERGEGYTF. Written as DNA, the CDR3 is TGCGCCAGCAGTGAGAGGGGGGAAGGCTACACCTTC. The chain combines TRBV10-2 with TRBJ1-2; D may be TRBD1 (6 bases). Trimming pared 2 bases from V and 8 bases from J, leaving 9 bases between. This CDR3 region has 12 residues. CDR1 WSHSY and CDR2 SAAADI come from the germline V gene.

V is TRBV6-1 and J is TRBJ1-1; a weak D match, TRBD1 (5 bases). V gave up 4 bases and J gave up 4 bases, with 19 bases separating them. Germline CDR1 is MNHNS and CDR2 is SASEGT. The CDR3 runs 16 residues. CDR3 amino acids: CASSGSLVGAFTEAFF. CDR3 bases: TGTGCCAGCAGTGGGTCCTTGGTTGGGGCCTTCACTGAAGCTTTCTTT.

This clone was counted a single time. The V and J genes are TRBV19 and TRBJ2-7; 7 bases match TRBD2. V was clipped by 5 bases and J by 5 bases; unmatched bases: 9. The CDR3 has 14 amino acids. The germline CDR1 and CDR2 sequences are LNHDA and SQIVND (reference sequence). Here the CDR3 reads CASSFTGTKNEQYF. The CDR3 nucleotides are TGTGCCAGTAGTTTCACCGGGACTAAAAACGAGCAGTACTTC.

The chain combines TRBV28 with TRBJ1-1; D ambiguous. With 6 bases removed from V and 3 bases from J, the gap between germline ends came to 8 bases. This CDR3 is built from 12 residues. Germline-derived CDR1 and CDR2 are MDHEN and SYDVKM. The CDR3 DNA reads as TGTGCCAGCAGCCGATCGGACACTGAAGCTTTCTTT. This sequence encodes CASSRSDTEAFF.

This clone was counted once. The chain carries TRBV4-3 and TRBJ1-2; 8 bases map to TRBD1. The CDR3 covers 16 residues. V gave up 0 bases and J gave up 5 bases; unmatched junction bases: 8. The germline gives CDR1 LGHNA, CDR2 YSLEER. The CDR3 spells CASSQDPPDRGYGYTF. The CDR3 coding sequence is TGCGCCAGCAGCCAAGATCCCCCCGACAGGGGTTATGGCTACACCTTC.

The gene calls are TRBV6-6 and TRBJ2-2, with unresolved D. The CDR3 has 15 residues. V gave up 2 bases and J gave up 3 bases, with 10 bases separating them. The germline V gene has CDR1 MNHNY and CDR2 SVGAGI (reference sequence). The CDR3 loop is CASSYIGRDTGELFF. CDR3 bases: TGTGCCAGCAGTTACATCGGTAGGGACACCGGGGAGCTGTTTTTT.

The chain links TRBV6-1 to TRBJ1-2; unclear D gene. V was clipped by 7 bases and J by 0 bases, with 12 bases between them. The germline V gene encodes CDR1 MNHNS and CDR2 SASEGT. The CDR3 loop spans 14 amino acids. Written as DNA, the CDR3 is TGTGCCAGCAATACAGTACCGTCTAACTATGGCTACACCTTC. Residues: CASNTVPSNYGYTF.

This sequence joins TRBV6-5 and TRBJ1-2; D is ambiguous. Per germline, CDR1 MNHEY and CDR2 SVGAGI. The germline V and J ends were trimmed by 0 bases and 6 bases, with 14 bases remaining between them. There are 15 residues in the CDR3. CDR3 coding DNA: TGTGCCAGCAGTTACTCTGTCGTTCTAGGCAATGGCTACACCTTC. It is translated as CASSYSVVLGNGYTF.

This chain uses TRBV7-3 with TRBJ2-1; TRBD2 matches 8 bases. This CDR3 contains 16 residues. V shed 4 bases and J 1 base; nucleotides not matched to a gene: 6. Germline V gives CDR1 SGHTA, CDR2 FQGTGA. The CDR3 DNA is TGTGCCAGCAGCTCAAACCCTAGCGGGTCCTACAATGAGCAGTTCTTC. Its translation: CASSSNPSGSYNEQFF.

A few counts support this clone. The chain employs TRBV4-1 and TRBJ2-3; 7 bases are a match to TRBD2. Losses at the gene ends were 0 bases for V and 4 bases for J; bases not matched to a gene: 4. The CDR3 is made up of 15 amino acids. Germline V gives CDR1 MGHRA, CDR2 YSYEKL. For the CDR3, the DNA is TGCGCCAGCAGCCAAGATGGGAGGGGTTCAGATACGCAGTATTTT. Its protein is CASSQDGRGSDTQYF.

The chain links TRBV5-4 to TRBJ2-1; 16 nucleotides line up with TRBD2. Trimming took 0 bases from V and 7 from J; bases not matched to a gene: 7. CDR1 is SGHNT and CDR2 is YYREEE in the germline V gene (reference sequence). CDR3 length: 18 amino acids. The CDR3: CASSLGGLAGGPMNEQFF. CDR3 coding DNA: TGTGCCAGCAGCTTGGGGGGACTAGCGGGAGGGCCGATGAATGAGCAGTTCTTC.

This clone was counted a few times. The chain couples TRBV15 to TRBJ2-3, with a possible D match to TRBD2 (5 bases). The V and J ends lost 0 bases and 2 bases respectively, with 9 bases between them. Germline CDR1 LNHNV, CDR2 YYDKDF (reference sequence). The CDR3 covers 15 residues. As DNA, the CDR3 is TGTGCCACCAGCAGAGACTCGCGGGCCACAGATACGCAGTATTTT. It encodes CATSRDSRATDTQYF.